This TCR beta chain was obtained from a study of identical twins. Study-level findings and limits: Beta out-of-frame sequences showed weaker excess twin sharing. Diverse VJ usage suggested most zero-insertion clonotypes were not invariant T cells. The study based its conclusions on cross-sectional statistical analysis and did not follow the same donors.

This clonotype came up many times. Its antigen is currently unknown. The V and J ends lost 5 bases and 2 bases respectively, with 12 bases between them. The CDR3 has 15 residues. TCRdb reprocessed the 5' RACE reads with MiXCR, giving one entry per CDR3 protein. The sample includes 460,000 or so distinct CDR3 sequences, approximately 15% of them seen just once. The same sample was also studied in work on yellow fever vaccine responses in identical twins.

The TCR sequence derives from a woman younger than 30 in good health. The rearrangement uses TRBV12-3 or TRBV12-4 and TRBJ1-4; perhaps TRBD1 as D (5 bases). The specimen sequenced was CD4+ T cells sorted from blood. DNA for the CDR3: TGTGCCAGCAGTCCCTCAGGGTCCACTAATGAAAAACTGTTTTTT. This encodes CASSPSGSTNEKLFF.